This TCR beta chain was obtained from a study of T-cell reconstitution after alpha-beta-depleted transplantation in children. Unique molecular identifiers were incorporated when the TCRbeta library was constructed. In TCRdb, the PCR reads were re-called with MiXCR into one record per CDR3 protein. The data hold around 240,000 distinct CDR3 sequences, with roughly 8.2% observed a single time. This clonotype was counted ten times or more. The sequencing here drew on PBMCs, mostly from graft donor cells, taken 180 days after TCRalphabeta/CD19-depleted stem cell transplant. The sequence derives from a male patient between 5 and 17 years old who had a stem cell transplant for acute lymphoblastic leukemia, so the T cells may come from the graft donor.

The CDR3 spells CASSYRAPREKLFF. The CDR3 DNA reads as TGTGCCAGCAGTTACAGGGCGCCTAGGGAAAAACTGTTTTTT. The chain recombines TRBV28 with TRBJ1-4, with a weak D call TRBD1 (6 bases). There are 14 residues in the CDR3. Trimming removed 4 bases from V and 8 bases from J, with 14 bases in between. Germline CDR1 is MDHEN and CDR2 is SYDVKM.